A single sample gave rise to the 19 T cell receptor beta chains below, sequenced in a study of blood T cell repertoires in COVID-19. Profiled with immunoSEQ multiplex PCR; TCRdb holds only in-frame clones, not every one. The sample includes 100,000 to 150,000 clones, approximately 80% seen only once; the top ten take roughly 25%. Material for sequencing was peripheral blood. These TCRs come from a human donor in a cohort sampled during active COVID-19.

The chain uses TRBV28 and TRBJ1-5; 9 bases line up with TRBD1. Trimming at V came to 6 bases and at J to 3 bases, leaving 6 bases not matched to a gene. CDR1 is MDHEN and CDR2 is SYDVKM in the germline V gene. CDR3 size: 15 residues. The CDR3, as DNA: TGTGCCAGCAGGCAAGGACAGGGGAACAATCAGCCCCAGCATTTT. It yields the protein CASRQGQGNNQPQHF.

The chain carries TRBV10-2 and TRBJ2-7; 10 nucleotides align to TRBD2. There are 14 residues in the CDR3. With 4 bases clipped from V and 5 bases from J, the junction kept 5 bases outside the gene matches. Germline V gene data show CDR1 as WSHSY and CDR2 as SAAADI. CDR3 nucleotides: TGCGCCAGCAGTGTGTCCGGGACTAGCGACGAGCAGTACTTC. Residues: CASSVSGTSDEQYF.

The rearrangement links TRBV3-1 (or the pseudogene TRBV3-2) to TRBJ1-2; D possibly corresponds to TRBD1 (6 bases). V dropped 4 bases and J dropped 2 bases, with 17 bases sitting between them. The CDR3 covers 16 residues. Germline V CDR1 and CDR2: LGHDT, YNNKEL (reference sequence). Here the CDR3 reads CASSPPGQTLNYGYTF. CDR3 nucleotides: TGTGCCAGCAGCCCACCGGGACAAACTCTAAACTATGGCTACACCTTC.

This chain links TRBV3-1 (or the pseudogene TRBV3-2) with TRBJ1-6, with 7 bases aligning to TRBD1. CDR3 length: 17 amino acids. Trimming cost V 3 bases and J 3 bases; bases outside gene matches: 8. From germline, CDR1 is LGHDT and CDR2 YNNKEL (reference sequence). The CDR3 nucleotides read TGTGCCAGCAGCCACGCATCGACAGGGCTCTATAATTCACCCCTCCACTTT. Its protein is CASSHASTGLYNSPLHF.

This chain joins TRBV29-1 and TRBJ2-7, with 8 bases that match TRBD2. Germline-derived CDR1 and CDR2 are SQVTM and ANQGSEA. V lost 6 bases to trimming and J lost 3 bases; unmatched junction nucleotides: 10. The CDR3 is 14 amino acids. The CDR3 bases are TGCAGCGTGGGGGCCAGCGGGAGTTACTACGAGCAGTACTTC. Amino acid sequence: CSVGASGSYYEQYF.

The chain couples TRBV27 to TRBJ1-2; D is undetermined. This CDR3 has 11 amino acids. The germline CDR1 and CDR2 sequences are MNHEY and SMNVEV (reference sequence). V was cut by 8 bases and J by 4 bases, with 8 bases left in between. CDR3 region: CASGQSYGYTF. As DNA, the CDR3 is TGTGCCAGCGGGCAAAGCTATGGCTACACCTTC.

The J gene is TRBJ2-6, the V gene TRBV7-9; no clear D. The CDR3 totals 12 residues. The germline V gene encodes CDR1 SEHNR and CDR2 FQNEAQ (reference sequence). With 7 bases removed from V and 5 bases from J, the gap between germline ends came to 6 bases. The CDR3 DNA is TGTGCCAGCATCCCTCGGGCCAACGTCCTGACTTTC. Its translation: CASIPRANVLTF.

The CDR3 coding sequence is TGTGCCAGCAGCCAAGAGGGCGTTATCCCCGGGGAGCTGTTTTTT. Residues: CASSQEGVIPGELFF. The chain joins TRBV4-2 to TRBJ2-2; D is undetermined. V was shortened by 0 bases and J by 6 bases, with 11 bases between the two germline ends. Germline V gene data show CDR1 as LGHNA and CDR2 as YNFKEQ. The CDR3 is made up of 15 amino acids.

The chain recombines TRBV24-1 with TRBJ2-7, with a weak D call TRBD1 (5 bases). CDR3 length: 13 amino acids. Trimming took off 5 bases at V and 5 bases at J, with 12 bases between the two ends. Germline lookup yields CDR1 KGHDR and CDR2 SFDVKD. CDR3 sequence reads: CATSGGALNEQYF. The CDR3 DNA sequence: TGTGCCACCAGTGGTGGGGCTCTGAACGAGCAGTACTTC.

To note about this clone: In the same sample, other DNA sequences code for this CDR3. The rearrangement links TRBV7-2 to TRBJ2-5, with 7 bases fitting TRBD1. J gave up 5 bases and V 5 bases, and 5 bases lay outside the gene matches. CDR3 size: 13 residues. CDR1 SGHTA and CDR2 FQGNSA come from the germline V gene. The CDR3 sequence: CASSGNRGETQYF. The CDR3 DNA reads TGTGCCAGCAGCGGGAACAGGGGTGAGACCCAGTACTTC.

J is TRBJ1-2 and V is TRBV5-6; tentative D call: TRBD1 (5 bases). The CDR3 length is 14 residues. V gave up 1 base and J gave up 2 bases, with 9 bases separating them. CDR1 and CDR2 (germline): SGHDT, YYEEEE. The CDR3 reads CASSLLGQNYGYTF. The CDR3 coding sequence is TGTGCCAGCAGCTTGTTGGGGCAGAACTATGGCTACACCTTC. The full variable domain, in which reference TRBV5-6 and TRBJ1-2 provide the parts outside the CDR3, is DAGVTQSPTHLIKTRGQQVTLRCSPKSGHDTVSWYQQALGQGPQFIFQYYEEEERQRGNFPDRFSGHQFPNYSSELNVNALLLGDSALYLCASSLLGQNYGYTFGSGTRLTVV.

The V call is TRBV5-1, the J call TRBJ1-6; 7 bases fit TRBD1. The CDR3 loop spans 16 amino acids. Germline CDR1 and CDR2: SGHRS and YFSETQ. V was clipped by 2 bases and J by 7 bases; unmatched bases: 9. The chain's CDR3 is CASSFGTVRGNSPLHF. For the CDR3, the DNA is TGCGCCAGCAGCTTCGGGACAGTAAGGGGGAATTCACCCCTCCACTTT. Full variable domain (missing parts from reference TRBV5-1 and TRBJ1-6): KAGVTQTPRYLIKTRGQQVTLSCSPISGHRSVSWYQQTPGQGLQFLFEYFSETQRNKGNFPGRFSGRQFSNSRSEMNVSTLELGDSALYLCASSFGTVRGNSPLHFGNGTRLTVT.

This rearrangement joins TRBV6-5 to TRBJ2-5; TRBD1 aligns across 8 bases. The CDR3 is 14 residues long. Trimming removed 5 bases from V and 5 bases from J; junction bases left unmatched: 7. Looked up from germline, CDR1 is MNHEY and CDR2 is SVGAGI. The CDR3 coding sequence is TGTGCCAGCAGTCCTGACAGGGGTCGGGAGACCCAGTACTTC. It translates to CASSPDRGRETQYF.

The chain recombines TRBV10-3 with TRBJ2-1, with a tentative D call TRBD1 (5 bases). Germline V gene lookup returns CDR1 ENHRY and CDR2 SYGVKD. CDR3 length equals 13 residues. Trimming removed 3 bases from V and 8 bases from J, with 11 bases in between. The CDR3 loop reads CAISEKGVDEQFF. CDR3 bases: TGTGCCATCAGTGAAAAAGGGGTCGATGAGCAGTTCTTC.

This chain uses TRBV19 with TRBJ2-1; possibly TRBD2 for D (6 bases). Germline CDR1 is LNHDA and CDR2 is SQIVND (reference sequence). CDR3 size: 17 residues. V lost 3 bases to trimming and J lost 4 bases, with 19 bases between them. CDR3 sequence: CASSIEIAETTYNEQFF. Written as DNA, the CDR3 is TGTGCCAGTAGTATTGAAATAGCGGAGACTACGTACAATGAGCAGTTCTTC.

This clone showed up just once. The V call is TRBV5-8, the J call TRBJ1-1; 8 bases match TRBD1. Unmatched junction bases numbered 4, after V lost 4 bases and J lost 5 bases. The germline gives CDR1 SGHTS, CDR2 YDEGEE. The CDR3 runs 13 residues. The CDR3 DNA reads TGTGCCAGCAGCCGATACAGGGGGACTGAAGCTTTCTTT. This gives the protein CASSRYRGTEAFF. The full variable domain, with the rest looked up from reference TRBV5-8 and TRBJ1-1, is EAGVTQSPTHLIKTRGQQATLRCSPISGHTSVYWYQQALGLGLQFLLWYDEGEERNRGNFPPRFSGRQFPNYSSELNVNALELEDSALYLCASSRYRGTEAFFGQGTRLTVV.

V gene TRBV3-1 (or the pseudogene TRBV3-2) combines with J gene TRBJ2-5, with TRBD1 matching over 9 bases. The trim removed 2 bases at V and 3 bases at J, leaving 1 base unmatched. This CDR3 has 14 amino acids. In germline, CDR1 is LGHDT, CDR2 YNNKEL (reference sequence). The CDR3 region is CASSQRTGEETQYF. CDR3 nucleotides: TGTGCCAGCAGCCAAAGGACAGGGGAAGAGACCCAGTACTTC.

The V gene is TRBV3-1 (or the pseudogene TRBV3-2), the J gene TRBJ2-5; the D gene is possibly TRBD1 (7 bases). V was cut by 0 bases and J by 4 bases, with 12 bases left in between. Looked up from germline, CDR1 is LGHDT and CDR2 is YNNKEL (reference sequence). This CDR3 comprises 15 residues. The CDR3 sequence is CASSQEYQGGETQYF. The CDR3 DNA sequence: TGTGCCAGCAGCCAAGAATACCAGGGGGGAGAGACCCAGTACTTC.

The chain carries TRBV3-1 (or the pseudogene TRBV3-2) and TRBJ1-2; TRBD1 might be the D (5 bases). The CDR3 loop spans 15 amino acids. Per the germline V gene, CDR1 is LGHDT and CDR2 is YNNKEL (reference sequence). V lost 0 bases, J lost 3 bases, and 11 bases lay in between. In DNA form, the CDR3 reads TGTGCCAGCAGCCAAGATGTCAGGGCCGACTATGGCTACACCTTC. Translation: CASSQDVRADYGYTF.